This section outlines one TCR beta chain sequence together with its context. The antigen remains unidentified. They ran version v3.0 of the immunoSEQ assay at survey level. Profiled with immunoSEQ multiplex PCR; TCRdb holds only in-frame clones, not every one. The table includes fewer than 25,000 clones, 81% detected once. The sample is drawn from a study of long-term antiretroviral therapy in people with HIV. Whole-study findings and limits: Diversity rose after ART but stayed below transplant donor controls.

The V gene lost 0 bases and the J gene lost 4 bases, with 6 bases spanning the gap. The CDR3 has 13 residues. Germline assignment: CDR1 MNHEY and CDR2 SVGAGI. This chain joins TRBV6-5 and TRBJ1-2; D unclear. This specimen was unsorted PBMCs, taken 1.5 years after starting antiretroviral therapy. This clonotype originated in a man aged 25-45 years with HIV. The CDR3 region is CASSYSPIYGYTF. The CDR3 DNA is TGTGCCAGCAGTTACTCCCCGATCTATGGCTACACCTTC.